Each of the 22 T cell receptor beta chains below was sequenced from the same sample in a study of blood T cell repertoires in COVID-19. Data came from immunoSEQ multiplex PCR; TCRdb stores just in-frame clones and leaves some out. The table includes approximately 49,000 clones, under 70% detected once. Input material: peripheral blood. Every receptor here comes from a woman in her 70s with acute or convalescent COVID-19.

The V and J genes are TRBV5-1 and TRBJ2-7, with D perhaps TRBD1 (5 bases). CDR1 SGHRS and CDR2 YFSETQ come from the germline V gene. Trimming cost V 0 bases and J 4 bases, with 17 bases left between them. The CDR3 length is 16 residues. The CDR3 reads CASSLAINPRVYEQYF. CDR3 nucleotides: TGCGCCAGCAGCTTGGCCATAAATCCCAGGGTTTACGAGCAGTACTTC.

The chain links TRBV9 to TRBJ1-3; D remains ambiguous. Trimming pared 3 bases from V and 0 bases from J, leaving 10 bases between. This CDR3 spans 15 amino acids. Germline assignment: CDR1 SGDLS and CDR2 YYNGEE. The CDR3: CASSADWSSGNTIYF. The CDR3 DNA reads TGTGCCAGCAGCGCCGACTGGAGCTCTGGAAACACCATATATTTT.

This clone was seen a few times. The chain recombines TRBV11-3 with TRBJ2-2, with D possibly TRBD2 on 6 matching bases. Germline loops: CDR1 SGHNT, CDR2 YENEEA. The germline V and J ends were trimmed by 5 bases and 2 bases, with 9 bases remaining between them. This CDR3 is 14 amino acids long. CDR3 in amino acids: CASSRDSNTGELFF. CDR3 coding DNA: TGTGCCAGCAGCAGGGACTCCAACACCGGGGAGCTGTTTTTT.

This clone was seen a few times. V gene TRBV27 combines with J gene TRBJ2-1; 8 bases are shared with TRBD2. The CDR3 is made up of 15 amino acids. Germline V CDR1 and CDR2: MNHEY, SMNVEV (reference sequence). V lost 5 bases and J lost 7; bases outside the gene matches: 10. CDR3 coding DNA: TGTGCCAGCAGTCCACGACTAGCGTTGGGTAATGAGCAGTTCTTC. Protein sequence: CASSPRLALGNEQFF.

The gene calls are TRBV3-1 (or the pseudogene TRBV3-2) and TRBJ1-3; D not resolved. The germline V gene has CDR1 LGHDT and CDR2 YNNKEL (reference sequence). The CDR3 sequence is 15 residues long. The V and J ends lost 0 bases and 4 bases respectively, with 10 bases between them. The CDR3 DNA reads TGTGCCAGCAGCCAAGATCACGGCGGCGGAAACACCATATATTTT. Its protein is CASSQDHGGGNTIYF.

The chain couples TRBV7-2 to TRBJ1-2; D is possibly TRBD1 (5 bases). Per germline, CDR1 SGHTA and CDR2 FQGNSA. V was trimmed by 5 bases and J by 3 bases, leaving 16 bases between them. The CDR3 runs 15 residues. The CDR3 here is CASSRGGASHYGYTF. CDR3 bases: TGTGCCAGCAGCCGCGGAGGGGCGTCTCACTATGGCTACACCTTC.

The chain employs TRBV28 and TRBJ2-5, with no clear D. Germline lookup yields CDR1 MDHEN and CDR2 SYDVKM. This CDR3 has 12 amino acids. V was pared by 3 bases and J by 5 bases, with 7 bases between. CDR3 sequence: CASSLIRETQYF. The CDR3 region has the DNA TGTGCCAGCAGTTTGATTCGGGAGACCCAGTACTTC.

This clone was observed a single time. The chain is built from TRBV14 and TRBJ2-5, with D possibly matching TRBD1 (6 bases). The germline V and J ends were trimmed by 1 base and 7 bases, with 13 bases remaining between them. CDR3 size: 14 residues. Per germline, CDR1 SGHDN and CDR2 FVKESK. The DNA of the CDR3 is TGTGCCAGCAGCCAAGTTTCCAGGGGTGGGACCCAGTACTTC. Protein: CASSQVSRGGTQYF.

This sequence joins TRBV6-2 or TRBV6-3 and TRBJ2-7; no clear D. Looked up from germline, CDR1 is MNHEY and CDR2 is SVGEGT. This CDR3 is built from 16 residues. With 0 bases removed from V and 3 bases from J, the gap between germline ends came to 15 bases. The CDR3 spells CASSYSSQASYYEQYF. For the CDR3, the DNA is TGTGCCAGCAGTTACTCGAGTCAGGCTTCCTACTACGAGCAGTACTTC.

J is TRBJ2-1 and V is TRBV11-3, with 7 bases that match TRBD2. Trimming cost V 3 bases and J 8 bases; bases outside gene matches: 10. The CDR3 extends over 15 amino acids. The germline V gene encodes CDR1 SGHNT and CDR2 YENEEA. The CDR3 is CASSLGAGPGDEQFF. The CDR3 DNA sequence: TGTGCCAGCAGCTTGGGAGCGGGGCCGGGCGATGAGCAGTTCTTC. Complete variable domain (other parts from reference TRBV11-3 and TRBJ2-1): EAGVVQSPRYKIIEKKQPVAFWCNPISGHNTLYWYLQNLGQGPELLIRYENEEAVDDSQLPKDRFSAERLKGVDSTLKIQPAELGDSAVYLCASSLGAGPGDEQFFGPGTRLTVL.

This chain links TRBV3-1 (or the pseudogene TRBV3-2) with TRBJ2-1, with D perhaps matching TRBD1 (5 bases). The CDR3 contains 12 residues. V was shortened by 5 bases and J by 7 bases, with 9 bases between the two germline ends. Germline V gene data show CDR1 as LGHDT and CDR2 as YNNKEL (reference sequence). CDR3 sequence: CASSYRLNEQFF. CDR3 nucleotide sequence: TGTGCCAGCAGCTACAGGTTGAATGAGCAGTTCTTC.

The genes are TRBV3-1 (or the pseudogene TRBV3-2) and TRBJ1-6; the D gene is possibly TRBD1 (5 bases). Germline values: CDR1 LGHDT, CDR2 YNNKEL (reference sequence). V gave up 4 bases and J gave up 5 bases, with 9 bases separating them. The CDR3 loop spans 14 amino acids. The CDR3 spells CASSPTVDNSPLHF. In DNA form, the CDR3 reads TGTGCCAGCAGCCCGACAGTGGATAATTCACCCCTCCACTTT.

V usage is TRBV19 and J usage is TRBJ1-2; D not certain. The V end lost 5 bases, the J end lost 8 bases, and 18 bases lay between the germline ends. Germline lookup yields CDR1 LNHDA and CDR2 SQIVND (reference sequence). CDR3 length: 14 residues. The DNA for the CDR3 is TGTGCCAGTAGTGTAACCGGGAACAAGGTCGGCTACACCTTC. Protein sequence: CASSVTGNKVGYTF.

This chain joins TRBV5-1 and TRBJ2-4; 9 bases align to TRBD1. From germline, CDR1 is SGHRS and CDR2 YFSETQ. V lost 5 bases and J lost 2; bases outside the gene matches: 11. The CDR3 sequence is 17 residues long. This chain's CDR3 is CASREAYRGRTKNIQYF. CDR3 sequence (DNA): TGCGCCAGCAGGGAAGCCTACAGGGGGCGAACCAAAAACATTCAGTACTTC.

This clone has just a few counts. This chain uses TRBV5-4 with TRBJ1-2, with 10 bases lining up with TRBD1. With 4 bases clipped from V and 7 bases from J, the junction kept 7 bases outside the gene matches. CDR1 and CDR2 (germline): SGHNT, YYREEE (reference sequence). This CDR3 has 14 residues. CDR3 nucleotides: TGTGCCAGCAGCCTGACAGGGGGCGCGAGTGGCTACACCTTC. Translated, it gives CASSLTGGASGYTF.

This clone was seen only a few times. This chain uses TRBV24-1 with TRBJ2-2; tentatively, D is TRBD1 (5 bases). The CDR3 totals 14 residues. V lost 3 bases and J lost 3, with 7 bases in between. Germline loops: CDR1 KGHDR, CDR2 SFDVKD. As DNA, the CDR3 is TGTGCCACCAGTGATAACAGGCACACCGGGGAGCTGTTTTTT. It is translated as CATSDNRHTGELFF.

This clone was counted between two and nine times. This chain links TRBV28 with TRBJ1-6, with D possibly TRBD1 on 6 matching bases. In germline, CDR1 is MDHEN, CDR2 SYDVKM. The CDR3 consists of 12 residues. Trimming removed 2 bases at V and 13 bases at J, with 9 bases between. CDR3 sequence reads: CASSLQGQPLHF. CDR3 DNA sequence: TGTGCCAGCAGTTTACAGGGGCAGCCCCTCCACTTT.

The gene calls are TRBV27 and TRBJ2-1; 13 positions agree with TRBD2. Germline CDR1 and CDR2: MNHEY and SMNVEV (reference sequence). V trimming: 3 bases; J trimming: 7 bases; junction bases outside the gene matches: 6. This CDR3 contains 16 residues. The CDR3 DNA follows: TGTGCCAGCAGTTTGAGGACTAGCGGGGGTGGGAATGAGCAGTTCTTC. It translates to CASSLRTSGGGNEQFF.

The chain links TRBV27 to TRBJ1-4; 10 bases fit TRBD1. Trimming at V came to 4 bases and at J to 5 bases, leaving 1 base not matched to a gene. Germline-derived CDR1 and CDR2 are MNHEY and SMNVEV (reference sequence). The CDR3 contains 14 residues. The CDR3 region is CASSWTGGNEKLFF. The CDR3 coding sequence is TGTGCCAGCAGTTGGACAGGGGGAAATGAAAAACTGTTTTTT.

The J gene is TRBJ1-2, the V gene TRBV5-1, with 7 bases that match TRBD1. This CDR3 spans 13 amino acids. Germline values: CDR1 SGHRS, CDR2 YFSETQ. With 4 bases clipped from V and 4 bases from J, the junction kept 4 bases outside the gene matches. CDR3 sequence: CASSGGQTYGYTF. CDR3 nucleotide sequence: TGCGCCAGCAGCGGGGGACAGACCTATGGCTACACCTTC.

This clone has only one observation. CDR3 region: CASSLVHNEQFF. The CDR3, as DNA: TGTGCCAGCAGTCTAGTTCACAATGAGCAGTTCTTC. The J gene is TRBJ2-1, the V gene TRBV6-7; D gene uncertain. TRBV6-7 is sorted into the ORF group, with uncertain function. V lost 5 bases, J lost 5 bases, and 7 bases lay in between. This CDR3 is built from 12 residues.

V gene TRBV6-6 combines with J gene TRBJ1-1, with 10 bases that match TRBD1. This CDR3 contains 14 residues. Germline CDR1 reads MNHNY; CDR2 reads SVGAGI (reference sequence). V shed 4 bases and J 1 base; nucleotides not matched to a gene: 0. CDR3 nucleotide sequence: TGTGCCAGCAGTTGGACAGGGGGGAACACTGAAGCTTTCTTT. Its translation is CASSWTGGNTEAFF.